A single sample gave rise to the 6 T cell receptor beta chains below, sequenced in a study of blood T cell repertoires in COVID-19. Assay used: immunoSEQ multiplex PCR; TCRdb lists only in-frame clones, some missing. Here the sample spans just over 300,000 clones, about 90% being singletons. Sequencing was carried out using PBMCs or T cells enriched from blood (not recorded which). These receptors were obtained from a young woman with acute COVID-19.

This clone has a single count. The chain uses TRBV28 and TRBJ2-2; TRBD1 agrees at 8 bases. After removal of 9 bases from V and 4 bases from J, the junction contained 13 bases not matched to a gene. This CDR3 has 16 amino acids. Looked up from germline, CDR1 is MDHEN and CDR2 is SYDVKM. The CDR3 spells CASQGADVGGTGELFF. CDR3 sequence (DNA): TGTGCCAGTCAGGGGGCGGACGTCGGGGGCACCGGGGAGCTGTTTTTT.

The rearrangement links TRBV19 to TRBJ2-7, with a tentative D call TRBD1 (6 bases). CDR1 LNHDA and CDR2 SQIVND come from the germline V gene (reference sequence). The V gene lost 5 bases and the J gene lost 3 bases, with 17 bases spanning the gap. The CDR3 has 15 amino acids. CDR3 sequence (DNA): TGTGCCAGTAGTGCAGACGGGACACTACTCTACGAGCAGTACTTC. Residues: CASSADGTLLYEQYF.

The chain links TRBV4-2 to TRBJ2-7, with a weak D call TRBD1 (5 bases). The CDR3 is 14 residues long. Trimming left V 2 bases short and J 9 bases short, with 17 bases between. The germline gives CDR1 LGHNA, CDR2 YNFKEQ. DNA for the CDR3: TGTGCCAGCAGCCAACCGGGCCCAGACAGAGTGCAGTACTTC. This sequence encodes CASSQPGPDRVQYF.

The V and J genes are TRBV27 and TRBJ1-5, with 7 bases matching TRBD1. Germline CDR1 is MNHEY and CDR2 is SMNVEV (reference sequence). CDR3 length equals 14 residues. V gave up 3 bases and J gave up 5 bases; unmatched junction bases: 4. CDR3 in DNA: TGTGCCAGCAGTTTCCGAGGGGGCGATCAGCCCCAGCATTTT. This encodes CASSFRGGDQPQHF.

The chain recombines TRBV28 with TRBJ1-5, with D maybe TRBD1 (6 bases). Germline V gives CDR1 MDHEN, CDR2 SYDVKM. The CDR3 runs to 16 residues. Trimming removed 5 bases from V and 1 base from J, with 15 bases in between. Here the CDR3 DNA reads TGTGCCAGCAGTCGACGGGCAGGGGTGAGCAATCAGCCCCAGCATTTT. It codes for CASSRRAGVSNQPQHF.

This chain connects TRBV9 to TRBJ1-3; D might be TRBD1 (6 bases). Germline lookup yields CDR1 SGDLS and CDR2 YYNGEE. V was cut by 4 bases and J by 1 base, with 15 bases left in between. The CDR3 totals 16 residues. Here the CDR3 DNA reads TGTGCCAGCAGCCCAAGGGGGAAGGCATCTGGAAACACCATATATTTT. This sequence encodes CASSPRGKASGNTIYF. Together with reference TRBV9 and TRBJ1-3, the CDR3 gives the full variable domain: DSGVTQTPKHLITATGQRVTLRCSPRSGDLSVYWYQQSLDQGLQFLIQYYNGEERAKGNILERFSAQQFPDLHSELNLSSLELGDSALYFCASSPRGKASGNTIYFGEGSWLTVV.